Sequencing of this T cell receptor beta chain was carried out in a study of technical replicates of blood from a handful of donors. Some clones are missing from TCRdb's copy, which holds only in-frame ones; the method was immunoSEQ multiplex PCR. The data contain 90,000 to 100,000 clones, about 95% of them singletons. With 1 base clipped from V and 6 bases from J, the junction kept 4 bases outside the gene matches. The CDR3 has 14 residues. In germline, CDR1 is LGHNA, CDR2 YNFKEQ. The chain recombines TRBV4-2 with TRBJ2-7, with 9 bases identical to TRBD2. This sequence was found in a human donor in good health. The sequencing input was T cells isolated from PBMCs. The CDR3 DNA reads as TGTGCCAGCAGCCAAGGTAGACTAGCGGTCGAGCAGTACTTC. This encodes CASSQGRLAVEQYF.